This TCR beta chain is drawn from a study of blood T cell repertoires in COVID-19. CDR3 length: 16 amino acids. V was pared by 0 bases and J by 4 bases, with 13 bases between. Per germline, CDR1 PRHDT and CDR2 FYEKMQ (reference sequence). Repertoires were generated with immunoSEQ multiplex PCR, while TCRdb's copy carries only in-frame clones and drops some. The sample includes about 150,000 clones, approximately 89% of them seen just once. The gene calls are TRBV13 and TRBJ1-5, with D perhaps TRBD1 (5 bases). The clonotype comes from a human donor in a cohort sampled during active COVID-19. The specimen was peripheral blood. In DNA, the CDR3 is TGTGCCAGCAGCTTAGGGGGCGGTGGGGGGAATCAGCCCCAGCATTTT. Translation gives CASSLGGGGGNQPQHF.